These 18 T cell receptor beta chains came from one sample sequenced in a study of blood T cell repertoires in COVID-19. The data were produced by immunoSEQ multiplex PCR, yet TCRdb's version contains in-frame clones alone and is incomplete. Of over 50,000 clones listed, 86% are singletons. Sequenced: peripheral blood. The receptors here all came from a human donor in a cohort sampled during active COVID-19.

The chain has TRBV9 and TRBJ1-2; D ambiguous. CDR3 length equals 16 residues. Germline CDR1 is SGDLS and CDR2 is YYNGEE. V lost 4 bases, J lost 7 bases, and 23 bases lay in between. The CDR3 coding sequence is TGTGCCAGCAGCCCCGGGGTGGCAGCACGGAGGGCTGGCTACACCTTC. It is translated as CASSPGVAARRAGYTF.

This chain connects TRBV10-3 to TRBJ2-7; D is possibly TRBD1 (5 bases). The CDR3 is 14 amino acids. V lost 5 bases to trimming and J lost 2 bases, with 13 bases between them. CDR1 ENHRY and CDR2 SYGVKD come from the germline V gene. CDR3 coding DNA: TGTGCCATCAGTACTCTCGACAGCCCCTACGAGCAGTACTTC. Translation: CAISTLDSPYEQYF.

The V and J genes are TRBV7-2 and TRBJ2-1, with 7 bases lining up with TRBD1. CDR1 is SGHTA, CDR2 FQGNSA, per germline. V was clipped by 4 bases and J by 7 bases; unmatched bases: 4. The length of the CDR3 is 13 residues. CDR3 DNA: TGTGCCAGCAGCTCCGACAGGGTAAATGAGCAGTTCTTC. Translation gives CASSSDRVNEQFF.

The chain uses TRBV20-1 and TRBJ2-1, with D possibly matching TRBD1 (6 bases). Trimming left V 5 bases short and J 7 bases short, with 9 bases between. Looked up from germline, CDR1 is DFQATT and CDR2 is SNEGSKA (reference sequence). CDR3 size: 11 residues. The CDR3 loop is CSAHDRNEQFF. DNA of the CDR3: TGCAGTGCTCACGACAGGAATGAGCAGTTCTTC.

The chain couples TRBV19 to TRBJ1-5, with D uncertain. V lost 3 bases, J lost 6 bases, and 6 bases lay in between. Germline assignment: CDR1 LNHDA and CDR2 SQIVND (reference sequence). The CDR3 spans 12 residues. The CDR3 nucleotides read TGTGCCAGTAGTATGAGGGCTCAGCCCCAGCATTTT. This gives the protein CASSMRAQPQHF.

The chain employs TRBV18 and TRBJ2-1; 10 nucleotides line up with TRBD2. The CDR3 runs to 17 residues. The trim removed 6 bases at V and 0 bases at J, leaving 8 bases unmatched. Germline loops: CDR1 KGHSH, CDR2 LQKENI. CDR3 coding DNA: TGTGCCAGCTCCCTACAAGCGGGAGGGAGCTCCTACAATGAGCAGTTCTTC. Translation gives CASSLQAGGSSYNEQFF. The variable domain in full, with the rest retrieved from reference TRBV18 and TRBJ2-1, is NAGVMQNPRHLVRRRGQEARLRCSPMKGHSHVYWYRQLPEEGLKFMVYLQKENIIDESGMPKERFSAEFPKEGPSILRIQQVVRGDSAAYFCASSLQAGGSSYNEQFFGPGTRLTVL.

This chain links TRBV4-3 with TRBJ2-1; D is possibly TRBD2 (6 bases). CDR1 is LGHNA and CDR2 is YSLEER in the germline V gene. Deletions cut 1 base from V and 3 bases from J, with 10 bases between. CDR3 size: 15 residues. This CDR3 reads CASSQGGGLYNEQFF. DNA for the CDR3: TGCGCCAGCAGCCAAGGGGGAGGCCTCTACAATGAGCAGTTCTTC.

The chain employs TRBV6-2 or TRBV6-3 and TRBJ2-1; 8 nucleotides match TRBD2. Germline CDR1 and CDR2: MNHEY and SVGEGT. The trim removed 6 bases at V and 4 bases at J, leaving 8 bases unmatched. The CDR3 covers 15 residues. The CDR3 DNA reads TGTGCCAGCAGCTTCACTAGCGGAAAATACAATGAGCAGTTCTTC. Translated, it gives CASSFTSGKYNEQFF.

The CDR3 nucleotides read TGTGCCAGCTCACCACAGACAGGGGGTAGGAGCACAGATACGCAGTATTTT. This translates into CASSPQTGGRSTDTQYF. The chain has TRBV18 and TRBJ2-3; TRBD1 agrees at 9 bases. Germline values: CDR1 KGHSH, CDR2 LQKENI. The CDR3 is 17 amino acids. Losses at the gene ends were 1 base for V and 0 bases for J; bases not matched to a gene: 5.

The V call is TRBV5-5, the J call TRBJ2-7, with D perhaps matching TRBD1 (6 bases). CDR1 SGHKS and CDR2 YYEKEE come from the germline V gene (reference sequence). Trimming stripped 2 bases from V and 2 bases from J, with 8 bases between. There are 13 residues in the CDR3. CDR3 DNA: TGTGCCAGCAGCTTCGGACAGACCTACGAGCAGTACTTC. Residues: CASSFGQTYEQYF.

This clone was seen more than once but under ten times. The chain recombines TRBV28 with TRBJ1-2, with 7 bases fitting TRBD1. The CDR3 runs 15 residues. Trimming cost V 5 bases and J 6 bases; bases outside gene matches: 12. Germline V gene sequence: CDR1 MDHEN, CDR2 SYDVKM. This chain's CDR3 is CASSPTGANLNGYTF. Written as DNA, the CDR3 is TGTGCCAGCAGTCCTACAGGGGCCAACCTAAATGGCTACACCTTC.

The chain combines TRBV24-1 with TRBJ2-5; 7 positions agree with TRBD2. V was clipped by 7 bases and J by 10 bases; unmatched bases: 11. CDR3 length: 13 residues. Germline CDR1 reads KGHDR; CDR2 reads SFDVKD. The CDR3 DNA is TGTGCCACCAGGTCTAGCGAAGCGGGGCACCAGTACTTC. Translated: CATRSSEAGHQYF.

The gene calls are TRBV7-6 and TRBJ2-3; D is perhaps TRBD1 (5 bases). This CDR3 has 16 amino acids. V dropped 5 bases and J dropped 0 bases, with 15 bases sitting between them. Germline CDR1 and CDR2: SGHVS and FNYEAQ. In nucleotides, the CDR3 is TGTGCCAGCAGCCTCGTTAGGGGATCTAGCACAGATACGCAGTATTTT. This sequence encodes CASSLVRGSSTDTQYF.

The chain recombines TRBV9 with TRBJ2-1; perhaps TRBD2 as D (5 bases). This CDR3 is 15 amino acids long. Germline V gene sequence: CDR1 SGDLS, CDR2 YYNGEE. Trimming cost V 1 base and J 1 base, with 9 bases left between them. The CDR3 bases are TGTGCCAGCAGCGTAAGAGCGGTATCCTACAATGAGCAGTTCTTC. Translation gives CASSVRAVSYNEQFF.

The chain couples TRBV25-1 to TRBJ1-2; TRBD1 aligns across 8 bases. This CDR3 spans 12 amino acids. Per the germline V gene, CDR1 is MGHDK and CDR2 is SYGVNS. The ends lost 7 bases at V and 8 bases at J; junction bases unmatched: 6. The CDR3, as DNA: TGTGCCAGCACCCCAGGGGGCTCGGGCTACACCTTC. Translated, it gives CASTPGGSGYTF.

This sequence joins TRBV19 and TRBJ2-1, with 14 bases that match TRBD2. V shed 6 bases and J 9 bases; nucleotides not matched to a gene: 4. CDR1 is LNHDA and CDR2 is SQIVND in the germline V gene (reference sequence). The CDR3 length is 14 residues. The CDR3, as DNA: TGTGCCAGTAGACAGACTAGCGGGAGGGGTGAGCAGTTCTTC. This sequence encodes CASRQTSGRGEQFF.

This clone showed up just a few times. The chain joins TRBV6-5 to TRBJ1-1; the match to TRBD1 covers 7 bases. This CDR3 contains 13 residues. Germline assignment: CDR1 MNHEY and CDR2 SVGAGI. The J segment lost 4 bases and the V segment lost 7 bases, leaving 6 bases of the junction unmatched. For the CDR3, the DNA is TGTGCCAGCAAACCGACAGGGCGCACTGAAGCTTTCTTT. It codes for CASKPTGRTEAFF.

The chain uses TRBV7-2 and TRBJ2-7; 7 bases agree with TRBD2. The CDR3 has 15 amino acids. The germline gives CDR1 SGHTA, CDR2 FQGNSA. Losses at the gene ends were 1 base for V and 3 bases for J; bases not matched to a gene: 6. The CDR3 spells CASSLGSTGGYEQYF. The CDR3 DNA reads TGTGCCAGCAGCTTAGGGTCCACGGGAGGCTACGAGCAGTACTTC.